The 10 T cell receptor beta chains below come from one sample, sequenced in a study of CD8 T cells in Susac syndrome. With random hexamers, reverse transcription was performed on roughly 0.5 to 1 ug of RNA. TCRdb passed the immunoSEQ multiplex PCR reads through MiXCR, listing each CDR3 protein once. Among 150,000 or so distinct CDR3 sequences listed, 95% were seen once. Sequenced: CD4+ T cells from PBMCs. Receptors originate from a human donor with Susac syndrome.

This sequence joins TRBV20-1 and TRBJ2-7; 7 nucleotides agree with TRBD1. The CDR3 runs to 13 residues. The V and J ends lost 6 bases and 5 bases, in that order; junction bases with no gene match: 10. Germline V gives CDR1 DFQATT, CDR2 SNEGSKA (reference sequence). For the CDR3, the DNA is TGCAGTGCGCGAAAAGGGACAGCCGACGAGCAGTACTTC. Its protein product is CSARKGTADEQYF.

The chain has TRBV20-1 and TRBJ2-5; D gene ambiguous. Trimming cost V 1 base and J 5 bases, with 5 bases left between them. This CDR3 contains 11 residues. From germline, CDR1 is DFQATT and CDR2 SNEGSKA (reference sequence). CDR3 bases: TGCAGTGCTAGAGGGCCGGAGACCCAGTACTTC. The encoded protein is CSARGPETQYF.

Here the CDR3 reads CSAREGDAKTKPQHF. CDR3 in DNA: TGCAGTGCTAGAGAGGGGGACGCGAAAACCAAGCCCCAGCATTTT. The gene calls are TRBV20-1 and TRBJ1-5; tentative D call: TRBD1 (5 bases). The CDR3 is made up of 15 amino acids. The V end lost 0 bases, the J end lost 8 bases, and 17 bases lay between the germline ends. The V gene's germline CDR1 is DFQATT and CDR2 SNEGSKA (reference sequence).

This chain uses TRBV7-9 with TRBJ1-2, with D tentatively TRBD1 (5 bases). The length of the CDR3 is 13 residues. The V and J ends lost 5 bases and 4 bases respectively, with 11 bases between them. From germline, CDR1 is SEHNR and CDR2 FQNEAQ (reference sequence). The CDR3 region has the DNA TGTGCCAGCAGCATCACAGGTACCTATGGCTACACCTTC. It codes for CASSITGTYGYTF.

The chain recombines TRBV14 with TRBJ1-1, with unresolved D. Germline V gene sequence: CDR1 SGHDN, CDR2 FVKESK. The CDR3 totals 13 residues. Trimming pared 1 base from V and 8 bases from J, leaving 11 bases between. The CDR3 loop is CASSQAWPGEAFF. The CDR3 DNA is TGTGCCAGCAGCCAAGCCTGGCCGGGGGAAGCTTTCTTT. Variable domain in full (rest from reference TRBV14 and TRBJ1-1): EAGVTQFPSHSVIEKGQTVTLRCDPISGHDNLYWYRRVMGKEIKFLLHFVKESKQDESGMPNNRFLAERTGGTYSTLKVQPAELEDSGVYFCASSQAWPGEAFFGQGTRLTVV.

This clonotype was detected only once. J is TRBJ2-5 and V is TRBV28, with 8 bases matching TRBD2. The CDR3 totals 14 residues. Germline V CDR1 and CDR2: MDHEN, SYDVKM. V shed 5 bases, J shed 1 base, and the junction held 3 bases outside the gene matches. The CDR3 loop is CASSRGGPQETQYF. In DNA, the CDR3 is TGTGCCAGCAGTCGCGGGGGGCCCCAAGAGACCCAGTACTTC.

The gene calls are TRBV9 and TRBJ2-5; no clear D gene. Germline values: CDR1 SGDLS, CDR2 YYNGEE. This CDR3 is 18 amino acids long. With 0 bases removed from V and 4 bases from J, the gap between germline ends came to 22 bases. CDR3 in amino acids: CASSVGSPTTALGETQYF. In DNA, the CDR3 is TGTGCCAGCAGCGTAGGGAGTCCGACCACTGCTCTAGGAGAGACCCAGTACTTC.

Only one count was recorded for this clonotype. This chain joins TRBV5-1 and TRBJ2-3; D is unclear. This CDR3 has 12 amino acids. The V gene lost 0 bases and the J gene lost 5 bases, with 4 bases spanning the gap. The germline gives CDR1 SGHRS, CDR2 YFSETQ. The CDR3 here is CASSLDGDTQYF. The CDR3 region has the DNA TGCGCCAGCAGCTTGGATGGAGATACGCAGTATTTT.

J is TRBJ1-2 and V is TRBV7-9, with D possibly matching TRBD1 (5 bases). V shed 3 bases and J shed 4 bases, with 12 bases lying between them. The CDR3 extends over 14 amino acids. Germline assignment: CDR1 SEHNR and CDR2 FQNEAQ (reference sequence). DNA of the CDR3: TGTGCCAGCAGCTTCCAGGGTGGCGGCTATGGCTACACCTTC. Translating gives CASSFQGGGYGYTF.

This clonotype is a singleton in its sample. The rearrangement uses TRBV30 and TRBJ1-5; TRBD1 matches at 7 bases. Germline CDR1 is GTSNPN and CDR2 is SVGIG (reference sequence). This CDR3 has 15 amino acids. V lost 5 bases and J lost 3; bases outside the gene matches: 10. This CDR3 is CAWGRKTGDNQPQHF. For the CDR3, the DNA is TGTGCCTGGGGACGAAAAACAGGGGACAATCAGCCCCAGCATTTT. Full variable domain (remainder filled in from reference TRBV30 and TRBJ1-5): SQTIHQWPATLVQPVGSPLSLECTVEGTSNPNLYWYRQAAGRGLQLLFYSVGIGQISSEVPQNLSASRPQDRQFILSSKKLLLSDSGFYLCAWGRKTGDNQPQHFGDGTRLSIL.